These 3 T cell receptor beta chains originate from one sample sequenced in a study of cytomegalovirus exposure and HLA in healthy donors. Primers for the PCR totalled 60 Vbeta and 13 Jbeta. Some clones are missing from TCRdb's copy, which holds only in-frame ones; the method was immunoSEQ multiplex PCR. Of 150,000 or so clones in the sample, 70% to 90% were seen once. Sample: PBMCs. The receptors were gathered from a man between 18 and 29 years old in good health and CMV-seropositive.

The chain employs TRBV11-2 and TRBJ1-2, with a weak D call TRBD1 (6 bases). CDR3 length: 15 amino acids. V shed 5 bases and J shed 1 base, with 14 bases lying between them. Germline lookup yields CDR1 SGHAT and CDR2 FQNNGV. The CDR3 region is CASSPSAGVNYGYTF. The CDR3 nucleotides read TGTGCCAGCAGCCCCTCGGCAGGGGTTAACTATGGCTACACCTTC.

The chain uses TRBV4-3 and TRBJ2-2; D possibly corresponds to TRBD2 (6 bases). The CDR3 is 16 residues long. V lost 0 bases, J lost 2 bases, and 10 bases lay in between. The germline gives CDR1 LGHNA, CDR2 YSLEER. This CDR3 is CASSQEPGLNTGELFF. CDR3 bases: TGCGCCAGCAGCCAAGAGCCGGGACTCAACACCGGGGAGCTGTTTTTT.

As to this clone: The junction differs from germline at one of its ends, possibly a read error. This chain uses TRBV6-5 with TRBJ2-6, with D perhaps TRBD1 (5 bases). The CDR3 is 15 amino acids. CDR1 and CDR2 (germline): MNHEY, SVGAGI. This chain's CDR3 is CASSYSPSGANGLTF. The DNA of the CDR3 is TGTGCCAGCAGTTACTCCCCCTCTGGGGCCAACGGCCTGACTTTC.